The clone carrying this T cell receptor beta chain came up many times. These data are taken from a study of early T cells in non-severe SARS-CoV-2 infection. Study in general: Sequencing of unsorted whole blood was done on bulk RNA, leaving chains unpaired.

CDR1 is SGHRS, CDR2 YFSETQ, per germline. CDR3 size: 16 residues. The germline V and J ends were trimmed by 0 bases and 4 bases, with 16 bases remaining between them. TCRdb reanalysed the 5' RACE reads using MiXCR and keeps one entry per CDR3 protein. The profile shows approximately 29,000 distinct CDR3 sequences, about 5.8% of them singletons. J is TRBJ1-1 and V is TRBV5-1, with D tentatively TRBD1 (6 bases). The TCR was taken from an adult who was a healthcare worker with PCR-confirmed SARS-CoV-2 infection or an uninfected control (not recorded which). Material for sequencing was whole blood. CDR3 nucleotide sequence: TGCGCCAGCAGCTTGGAGGGGCGACCGGGGGCCACTGAAGCTTTCTTT. Amino acid sequence: CASSLEGRPGATEAFF.